Following are 30 T cell receptor beta chains from one sample sequenced in a study of OX40 agonist ivuxolimab in advanced cancers. Sequenced by immunoSEQ multiplex PCR; TCRdb stores in-frame clones only, minus some. This sample has approximately 97,000 clones, with approximately 87% found just once. The sequencing used CD4+ or CD8+ T cells sorted from blood, collected in a trial of the OX40 agonist ivuxolimab. The origin of the receptors is an adult with an advanced solid tumor such as melanoma, head and neck, liver or kidney cancer.

V and J are TRBV5-4 and TRBJ1-1; 7 bases agree with TRBD1. The germline V gene has CDR1 SGHNT and CDR2 YYREEE (reference sequence). V lost 2 bases, J lost 1 base, and 11 bases stayed unmatched. The length of the CDR3 is 17 residues. The CDR3 loop reads CASSFRLWTGPNTEAFF. As DNA, the CDR3 is TGTGCCAGCAGCTTCCGACTTTGGACAGGACCGAACACTGAAGCTTTCTTT.

J is TRBJ2-7 and V is TRBV7-3; 8 bases fit TRBD1. Germline CDR1 and CDR2: SGHTA and FQGTGA. V gave up 5 bases and J gave up 4 bases; unmatched junction bases: 4. CDR3 length: 13 amino acids. The CDR3 coding sequence is TGTGCCAGCAGCCCAACAGGGGGGTACGAGCAGTACTTC. Its protein product is CASSPTGGYEQYF.

The V gene is TRBV12-5, the J gene TRBJ2-3; TRBD2 is a possible D gene (6 bases). Germline lookup yields CDR1 LGHNT and CDR2 FRNRAP. The CDR3 has 14 amino acids. Trimming shortened V by 6 bases and J by 4 bases, and 14 bases separated the two germline ends. DNA of the CDR3: TGTGCTAGTGGCCCACGGGGGATTGCAGATACGCAGTATTTT. Translation gives CASGPRGIADTQYF.

The J gene is TRBJ1-6, the V gene TRBV6-6; the D is unclear. Trimming shortened V by 10 bases and J by 5 bases, and 12 bases separated the two germline ends. This CDR3 contains 13 residues. CDR1 MNHNY and CDR2 SVGAGI come from the germline V gene (reference sequence). The CDR3 region is CATTLGNNSPLHF. The CDR3 DNA sequence: TGTGCCACCACACTGGGCAATAATTCACCCCTCCACTTT.

This chain joins TRBV27 and TRBJ2-1, with D possibly TRBD1 on 6 matching bases. This CDR3 has 17 residues. Per the germline V gene, CDR1 is MNHEY and CDR2 is SMNVEV (reference sequence). With 4 bases removed from V and 5 bases from J, the gap between germline ends came to 21 bases. This chain's CDR3 is CASSWGLGATGHNEQFF. In DNA, the CDR3 is TGTGCCAGCAGTTGGGGGTTGGGGGCCACAGGGCACAATGAGCAGTTCTTC.

V and J are TRBV18 and TRBJ2-1; no firm D call. Trimming took off 3 bases at V and 4 bases at J, with 13 bases between the two ends. This CDR3 is 15 amino acids long. Germline lookup yields CDR1 KGHSH and CDR2 LQKENI. The CDR3 DNA reads TGTGCCAGCTCACCCCCATTGGACGGGTACAATGAGCAGTTCTTC. Protein product: CASSPPLDGYNEQFF.

CDR3 in DNA: TGTGCCAGTAGTATACTAGCCGCTACCTACAATGAGCAGTTCTTC. Translated: CASSILAATYNEQFF. V gene TRBV19 combines with J gene TRBJ2-1, with D possibly being TRBD2 (5 bases). The germline CDR1 and CDR2 sequences are LNHDA and SQIVND (reference sequence). This CDR3 has 15 amino acids. V was pared by 2 bases and J by 2 bases, with 10 bases between.

This clone was seen a handful of times. V gene TRBV7-9 combines with J gene TRBJ2-7; the D is unclear. V lost 2 bases, J lost 4 bases, and 18 bases lay in between. Germline-derived CDR1 and CDR2 are SEHNR and FQNEAQ (reference sequence). The CDR3 totals 16 residues. In DNA form, the CDR3 reads TGTGCCAGCAGCTTAAACTTAGGTGGGTTCGGGTACGAGCAGTACTTC. Amino acids: CASSLNLGGFGYEQYF.

CDR3 nucleotide sequence: TGCGCCAGCAGCCAAGAAACGAGCTCCTATAATTCACCCCTCCACTTT. This encodes CASSQETSSYNSPLHF. J is TRBJ1-6 and V is TRBV4-1; D is ambiguous. The CDR3 length is 16 residues. Between the trimmed V and J ends, which lost 0 bases and 0 bases, there was a span of 6 bases. From germline, CDR1 is MGHRA and CDR2 YSYEKL.

The J gene is TRBJ2-1, the V gene TRBV25-1; TRBD2 agrees at 7 bases. The CDR3 extends over 15 amino acids. Trimming removed 6 bases from V and 0 bases from J; junction bases left unmatched: 5. From germline, CDR1 is MGHDK and CDR2 SYGVNS. The CDR3 is CASSALAASYNEQFF. The CDR3 bases are TGTGCCAGCAGCGCTCTAGCGGCCTCCTACAATGAGCAGTTCTTC.

The CDR3 here is CASSYSSGNQPQHF. In nucleotides, the CDR3 is TGTGCCAGCAGTTACTCGTCAGGTAATCAGCCCCAGCATTTT. This chain uses TRBV6-5 with TRBJ1-5; D is unclear. The germline CDR1 and CDR2 sequences are MNHEY and SVGAGI. V dropped 0 bases and J dropped 4 bases, with 7 bases sitting between them. The CDR3 loop spans 14 amino acids.

The V gene is TRBV5-6, the J gene TRBJ2-1; 7 positions match TRBD1. V shed 3 bases and J 3 bases; nucleotides not matched to a gene: 3. This CDR3 is 14 amino acids long. In germline, CDR1 is SGHDT, CDR2 YYEEEE. CDR3: CASSWDSRYNEQFF. Here the CDR3 DNA reads TGTGCCAGCAGCTGGGACAGCCGCTACAATGAGCAGTTCTTC.

This clone was counted only a few times. Written as DNA, the CDR3 is TGTGCCAGCATAGGCGGGAACGAGCAGTACTTC. As protein: CASIGGNEQYF. The rearrangement joins TRBV6-5 to TRBJ2-7, with a possible D match to TRBD2 (6 bases). Trimming pared 7 bases from V and 5 bases from J, leaving 9 bases between. The CDR3 covers 11 residues. Germline values: CDR1 MNHEY, CDR2 SVGAGI.

The gene calls are TRBV21-1 and TRBJ1-1; the table gives TRBD1 as D, unverified against the DNA. TRBV21-1 represents a pseudogene. The CDR3 has 15 amino acids. Here the CDR3 DNA reads TGTGCCAGCAGCAAAATGGAAGATCGGACAGATGAAGCTTTCTTT. Its translation: CASSKMEDRTDEAFF.

The sample holds one count of this clone. This chain connects TRBV14 to TRBJ2-7; 8 bases line up with TRBD2. Unmatched junction bases numbered 8, after V lost 0 bases and J lost 4 bases. The CDR3 length is 16 residues. In germline, CDR1 is SGHDN, CDR2 FVKESK. The CDR3 DNA follows: TGTGCCAGCAGCCAAGATAGGAGCGGGGGATCTTACGAGCAGTACTTC. As protein: CASSQDRSGGSYEQYF.

This clone was picked up a small number of times. The chain links TRBV5-5 to TRBJ1-1; tentative D call: TRBD1 (6 bases). Trimming took off 4 bases at V and 0 bases at J, with 22 bases between the two ends. This CDR3 comprises 18 residues. Germline V gene sequence: CDR1 SGHKS, CDR2 YYEKEE (reference sequence). The CDR3 DNA follows: TGTGCCAGCAGCCGCAAGGGTGGGGGGCTAGGTATGAACACTGAAGCTTTCTTT. As protein: CASSRKGGGLGMNTEAFF.

The chain recombines TRBV6-6 with TRBJ1-1; D is ambiguous. CDR1 and CDR2 (germline): MNHNY, SVGAGI (reference sequence). The CDR3 is 15 amino acids. Trimming left V 7 bases short and J 4 bases short, with 19 bases between. The CDR3 DNA is TGTGCCAGCACCCCCCCCGGGGTCGCTTCCACTGAAGCTTTCTTT. This encodes CASTPPGVASTEAFF.

This rearrangement joins TRBV7-3 to TRBJ1-2; TRBD1 matches at 12 bases. V gave up 3 bases and J gave up 6 bases; unmatched junction bases: 8. Germline V gives CDR1 SGHTA, CDR2 FQGTGA. The CDR3 loop spans 16 amino acids. The CDR3, as DNA: TGTGCCAGCAGCTTTGAGGGGACAGGGGGCAAAGATGGCTACACCTTC. Translated, it gives CASSFEGTGGKDGYTF.

The chain combines TRBV18 with TRBJ2-5; 9 bases line up with TRBD1. The CDR3 runs to 14 residues. The germline gives CDR1 KGHSH, CDR2 LQKENI. Trimming at V came to 9 bases and at J to 0 bases, leaving 5 bases not matched to a gene. CDR3 DNA sequence: TGTGCCAGTAAAAGGGACAGGGACCAAGAGACCCAGTACTTC. Translated, it gives CASKRDRDQETQYF.

J is TRBJ1-2 and V is TRBV2; D remains unclear. The ends were cut back, 5 bases at V and 7 bases at J, with 11 bases in the middle. The germline V gene encodes CDR1 SNHLY and CDR2 FYNNEI. The CDR3 consists of 12 residues. The CDR3 here is CASSTGVGGYTF. CDR3 DNA sequence: TGTGCCAGCAGTACCGGGGTGGGTGGCTACACCTTC. The full variable domain, its missing parts supplied by reference TRBV2 and TRBJ1-2, is EPEVTQTPSHQVTQMGQEVILRCVPISNHLYFYWYRQILGQKVEFLVSFYNNEISEKSEIFDDQFSVERPDGSNFTLKIRSTKLEDSAMYFCASSTGVGGYTFGSGTRLTVV.

The CDR3 DNA follows: TGTGCCAGCAGCTTGGGTGGGGGTCTGGCAGATACGCAGTATTTT. Its protein product is CASSLGGGLADTQYF. This chain joins TRBV5-6 and TRBJ2-3; D possibly matches TRBD1 or TRBD2 (5 bases each). V dropped 0 bases and J dropped 4 bases, with 12 bases sitting between them. The germline gives CDR1 SGHDT, CDR2 YYEEEE. CDR3 size: 15 residues.

The V and J genes are TRBV28 and TRBJ2-3; tentative D call: TRBD2 (5 bases). Germline V CDR1 and CDR2: MDHEN, SYDVKM. This CDR3 is built from 14 residues. V dropped 4 bases and J dropped 14 bases, with 22 bases sitting between them. The CDR3 nucleotides are TGTGCCAGCAGTTCTCCAAGGACTCACAGCACCCGGTATTTT. Translation: CASSSPRTHSTRYF.

The rearrangement links TRBV13 to TRBJ2-3, with D tentatively TRBD2 (6 bases). The CDR3 consists of 15 residues. Per the germline V gene, CDR1 is PRHDT and CDR2 is FYEKMQ (reference sequence). Between the trimmed V and J ends, which lost 0 bases and 5 bases, there was a span of 12 bases. CDR3 in DNA: TGTGCCAGCAGCTTAGGGACGGCGGGGAGAGATACGCAGTATTTT. As protein: CASSLGTAGRDTQYF. Combining the CDR3 with reference TRBV13 and TRBJ2-3 gives the whole variable domain AAGVIQSPRHLIKEKRETATLKCYPIPRHDTVYWYQQGPGQDPQFLISFYEKMQSDKGSIPDRFSAQQFSDYHSELNMSSLELGDSALYFCASSLGTAGRDTQYFGPGTRLTVL.

This chain connects TRBV6-1 to TRBJ1-4; weak D call: TRBD1 (6 bases). This CDR3 region has 14 residues. Germline assignment: CDR1 MNHNS and CDR2 SASEGT. Trimming cost V 8 bases and J 10 bases, with 20 bases left between them. CDR3 sequence reads: CASLIPGEVGKLFF. The CDR3 region has the DNA TGTGCCAGCCTGATCCCAGGGGAGGTCGGAAAACTGTTTTTT.

This chain uses TRBV7-9 with TRBJ1-2; no clear D gene. CDR3 length: 13 residues. Between the trimmed V and J ends, which lost 0 bases and 4 bases, there was a span of 6 bases. The germline CDR1 and CDR2 sequences are SEHNR and FQNEAQ (reference sequence). CDR3 DNA: TGTGCCAGCAGCTTAGCAAGGAGCTATGGCTACACCTTC. Translating it yields CASSLARSYGYTF.

The gene calls are TRBV15 and TRBJ1-4; D ambiguous. This CDR3 has 14 residues. Germline V gene sequence: CDR1 LNHNV, CDR2 YYDKDF (reference sequence). V was shortened by 5 bases and J by 3 bases, with 10 bases between the two germline ends. CDR3 DNA sequence: TGTGCCACCAGCTCCATCGGTGCTAATGAAAAACTGTTTTTT. Amino acid sequence: CATSSIGANEKLFF. The whole variable domain, remainder taken from reference TRBV15 and TRBJ1-4, is DAMVIQNPRYQVTQFGKPVTLSCSQTLNHNVMYWYQQKSSQAPKLLFHYYDKDFNNEADTPDNFQSRRPNTSFCFLDIRSPGLGDTAMYLCATSSIGANEKLFFGSGTQLSVL.

This chain connects TRBV6-1 to TRBJ2-6; weak D call: TRBD2 (5 bases). Trimming pared 6 bases from V and 0 bases from J, leaving 9 bases between. This CDR3 spans 15 amino acids. Germline CDR1 MNHNS, CDR2 SASEGT. CDR3 loop: CASRAADSGANVLTF. Written as DNA, the CDR3 is TGTGCCAGCAGAGCAGCGGACTCTGGGGCCAACGTCCTGACTTTC.

The chain recombines TRBV18 with TRBJ1-1, with TRBD1 matching over 7 bases. Germline lookup yields CDR1 KGHSH and CDR2 LQKENI. V shed 2 bases and J 1 base; nucleotides not matched to a gene: 4. The CDR3 is 15 amino acids. The CDR3, as DNA: TGTGCCAGCTCACCAAAAGGGGGCCCGAACACTGAAGCTTTCTTT. It encodes CASSPKGGPNTEAFF.

The gene calls are TRBV5-1 and TRBJ2-5; D is possibly TRBD1 or TRBD2 (5 bases each). Germline V gene data show CDR1 as SGHRS and CDR2 as YFSETQ. V lost 2 bases and J lost 3, with 14 bases in between. This CDR3 contains 15 residues. CDR3: CASSLTGTPEETQYF. The CDR3, as DNA: TGCGCCAGCAGCTTAACCGGGACGCCGGAAGAGACCCAGTACTTC.

The gene calls are TRBV18 and TRBJ2-2; either TRBD1 or TRBD2 may fit D (5 bases each). The CDR3 totals 14 residues. From germline, CDR1 is KGHSH and CDR2 LQKENI. The ends were cut back, 6 bases at V and 3 bases at J, with 11 bases in the middle. CDR3: CASSPGLDTGELFF. The DNA for the CDR3 is TGTGCCAGCTCTCCGGGGCTTGACACCGGGGAGCTGTTTTTT.